Listed here are 17 T cell receptor beta chains from one sample, sequenced in a study. MiXCR, run by TCRdb on the reads, gives a single entry per CDR3 protein. The sample yields about 1,400 distinct CDR3 sequences, about 20% seen once. Sequenced input: CD8+ T cells (not recorded whether cultured). These receptors originate from a female donor.

This clonotype counts as medium-sized. This chain joins TRBV4-2 and TRBJ1-2; D unclear. V was pared by 4 bases and J by 7 bases, with 13 bases between. The V gene's germline CDR1 is LGHNA and CDR2 YNFKEQ. This CDR3 comprises 13 residues. The CDR3 DNA is TGTGCCAGCAGCCTCGAGGGTTCGGGTGGCTACACCTTC. It is translated as CASSLEGSGGYTF.

This clonotype has more than one count but fewer than ten. A much larger clone sits a single nucleotide away, making a read error possible. J is TRBJ2-7 and V is TRBV27; D possibly corresponds to TRBD2 (6 bases). V was pared by 8 bases and J by 3 bases, with 14 bases between. The CDR3 totals 13 residues. CDR1 is MNHEY, CDR2 SMNVEV, per germline (reference sequence). The CDR3 DNA reads as TGTGCCAGCGGGCCCCCGGGGGTCTACGAGCAGTACTTC. Protein product: CASGPPGVYEQYF.

In its sample, this clonotype ranks as medium-sized. The chain uses TRBV20-1 and TRBJ2-1, with 12 bases lining up with TRBD2. The CDR3 has 15 residues. Trimming took 6 bases from V and 6 from J; bases not matched to a gene: 9. The germline gives CDR1 DFQATT, CDR2 SNEGSKA (reference sequence). Here the CDR3 DNA reads TGCAGTGCCCTTCCAGGACTAGCGGGGTCCAATGAGCAGTTCTTC. Translation: CSALPGLAGSNEQFF.

In this sample, this clonotype is medium-sized. The CDR3 sequence: CASSLGASGIRNEQFF. The DNA of the CDR3 is TGTGCCAGCAGTTTGGGGGCTAGCGGGATTCGCAATGAGCAGTTCTTC. The rearrangement joins TRBV28 to TRBJ2-1; TRBD2 matches at 9 bases. CDR1 MDHEN and CDR2 SYDVKM come from the germline V gene. The CDR3 is made up of 16 amino acids. Losses at the gene ends were 3 bases for V and 6 bases for J; bases not matched to a gene: 9.

Sample share makes this clonotype medium-sized. The chain links TRBV28 to TRBJ2-1, with TRBD1 identical over 9 bases. This CDR3 region has 16 residues. Germline V lookup: CDR1 MDHEN, CDR2 SYDVKM. Unmatched junction bases numbered 7, after V lost 5 bases and J lost 2 bases. CDR3 DNA sequence: TGTGCCAGCAGTCCAACGGGACAGGGAGCCTACAATGAGCAGTTCTTC. Translation: CASSPTGQGAYNEQFF. Full variable domain (outside the CDR3, taken from reference TRBV28 and TRBJ2-1): DVKVTQSSRYLVKRTGEKVFLECVQDMDHENMFWYRQDPGLGLRLIYFSYDVKMKEKGDIPEGYSVSREKKERFSLILESASTNQTSMYLCASSPTGQGAYNEQFFGPGTRLTVL.

By proportion, this clonotype is medium-sized. This chain links TRBV20-1 with TRBJ1-4; the D gene is possibly TRBD1 (6 bases). The germline CDR1 and CDR2 sequences are DFQATT and SNEGSKA (reference sequence). The CDR3 runs 17 residues. Trimming cost V 0 bases and J 6 bases, with 20 bases left between them. In DNA, the CDR3 is TGCAGTGCTAGAGATTATCTTAGCGACAGGCTACATGAAAAACTGTTTTTT. Translating it yields CSARDYLSDRLHEKLFF.

In its sample, this clonotype is medium-sized. The genes are TRBV20-1 and TRBJ2-1; the match to TRBD1 covers 7 bases. The germline V gene has CDR1 DFQATT and CDR2 SNEGSKA (reference sequence). This CDR3 region has 15 residues. J lost 4 bases, V lost 0 bases, and 6 bases had no gene match. CDR3 protein: CSARDHGQEYNEQFF. DNA for the CDR3: TGCAGTGCTAGAGACCACGGACAGGAATACAATGAGCAGTTCTTC.

The V call is TRBV15, the J call TRBJ1-5; D gene uncertain. The germline gives CDR1 LNHNV, CDR2 YYDKDF (reference sequence). Trimming pared 4 bases from V and 0 bases from J, leaving 10 bases between. The CDR3 totals 15 residues. The CDR3 reads CATSTDGISNQPQHF. The DNA for the CDR3 is TGTGCCACCAGCACCGACGGGATTAGCAATCAGCCCCAGCATTTT.

Judged by abundance, this clonotype is medium-sized. The chain recombines TRBV5-5 with TRBJ1-5; D may be TRBD1 (6 bases). The CDR3 has 14 amino acids. Germline CDR1 SGHKS, CDR2 YYEKEE (reference sequence). The V and J ends lost 4 bases and 5 bases respectively, with 13 bases between them. CDR3 residues: CASSLAGDHQPQHF. CDR3 coding DNA: TGTGCCAGCAGCCTGGCAGGGGACCATCAGCCCCAGCATTTT.

By share, this clonotype counts as medium-sized (0.01 to 0.1%). The chain carries TRBV20-1 and TRBJ2-3; D is unresolved. The CDR3 runs to 15 residues. Trimming took 1 base from V and 1 from J, leaving 12 bases between them. Germline lookup yields CDR1 DFQATT and CDR2 SNEGSKA (reference sequence). The CDR3 sequence is CSARGRAAGTDTQYF. CDR3 nucleotide sequence: TGCAGTGCTAGAGGACGGGCGGCGGGCACAGATACGCAGTATTTT.

The chain is built from TRBV28 and TRBJ2-7; TRBD2 matches 7 bases. In germline, CDR1 is MDHEN, CDR2 SYDVKM. V trimming: 8 bases; J trimming: 6 bases; junction bases outside the gene matches: 13. This CDR3 is 14 amino acids long. The CDR3, as DNA: TGTGCCAGCTGCTCGGTTAGCGGGTTCCGCGAGCAGTACTTC. Translating it yields CASCSVSGFREQYF. The variable domain in full, with the rest retrieved from reference TRBV28 and TRBJ2-7, is DVKVTQSSRYLVKRTGEKVFLECVQDMDHENMFWYRQDPGLGLRLIYFSYDVKMKEKGDIPEGYSVSREKKERFSLILESASTNQTSMYLCASCSVSGFREQYFGPGTRLTVT.

Turning to this clonotype: A clone one base away is much larger, so this may be a read error. This chain links TRBV7-6 with TRBJ1-1; D is unresolved. This CDR3 region has 15 residues. Between the trimmed V and J ends, which lost 1 base and 1 base, there was a span of 10 bases. Germline CDR1 is SGHVS and CDR2 is FNYEAQ. CDR3 sequence reads: CASSLDREANTEAFF. The CDR3 nucleotides are TGTGCCAGCAGCTTAGATCGTGAGGCGAACACTGAAGCTTTCTTT.

This clonotype is medium-sized by share. This sequence joins TRBV27 and TRBJ2-7; weak D call: TRBD2 (5 bases). Per germline, CDR1 MNHEY and CDR2 SMNVEV (reference sequence). The CDR3 sequence is 15 residues long. Trimming cost V 0 bases and J 7 bases, with 16 bases left between them. The CDR3 DNA follows: TGTGCCAGCAGTTTATCGAACGACTTCCGAGGGGAGCAGTACTTC. Translation gives CASSLSNDFRGEQYF.

The CDR3 protein is CASSLAATYNEQFF. In DNA, the CDR3 is TGTGCCAGCAGTTTAGCGGCGACCTACAATGAGCAGTTCTTC. The chain combines TRBV12-3 or TRBV12-4 with TRBJ2-1, with D hard to call. The CDR3 is made up of 14 amino acids. Trimming took off 0 bases at V and 2 bases at J, with 5 bases between the two ends.

Judged by abundance, this clonotype is large. The chain employs TRBV11-2 and TRBJ2-7; D is undetermined. Deletions cut 5 bases from V and 5 bases from J, with 10 bases between. Germline values: CDR1 SGHAT, CDR2 FQNNGV. The CDR3 contains 12 residues. The CDR3 nucleotides are TGTGCCAGCAGCCCGCACCAACACGAGCAGTACTTC. Protein sequence: CASSPHQHEQYF.

This clonotype is labeled as large (0.1 to 1%). V and J are TRBV19 and TRBJ1-1; TRBD1 agrees at 8 bases. Germline CDR1 reads LNHDA; CDR2 reads SQIVND (reference sequence). Germline trimming cut 9 bases from V and 0 bases from J; bases unmatched to any gene: 6. This CDR3 comprises 14 residues. The CDR3 loop is CASYQGAMNTEAFF. The CDR3 bases are TGTGCCAGCTACCAGGGGGCCATGAACACTGAAGCTTTCTTT.

This clonotype was picked up a small number of times. One end of the junction varies from germline; a read error may be responsible. The chain employs TRBV14 and TRBJ1-2; D is ambiguous. Germline V CDR1 and CDR2: SGHDN, FVKESK. The CDR3 is made up of 13 amino acids. The CDR3 is CASGQAGYYGYTF. CDR3 sequence (DNA): TGTGCCAGCGGCCAAGCGGGGTACTATGGCTACACCTTC.